The rows below give T cell receptor beta chains drawn from one sample of a study of vaccination and CD4 T cells after COVID-19. TCRdb reprocessed the PCR reads with MiXCR, giving one entry per CDR3 protein. This sample has some 20,000 distinct CDR3 sequences, with under 40% found just once. These receptors have no identified antigens. Sequenced here: CD4+ T cells from blood, cultured in vitro, sampled about 7 months after SARS-CoV-2 vaccination. Source of these receptors: a human donor who had recovered from COVID-19. Each CDR3 is given with its conserved first and last residue. Fields, in order: clone size, V gene, D gene, J gene, CDR3 protein, CDR3 DNA. The D gene is left open where the match is weak. Size is stated for part of the rows, as once, few or many counts, or as a class when the clone is expanded.

size: once
V: TRBV29-1
D: .
J: TRBJ2-1
CDR3: CSVGDYYNEQFF
DNA: TGCAGCGTTGGGGATTACTACAATGAGCAGTTCTTC

size: .
V: TRBV7-5
D: .
J: TRBJ1-2
CDR3: CISVPEASPNRFNYGYTF
DNA: .

size: .
V: TRBV2
D: .
J: TRBJ1-1
CDR3: CASSDFRGAGTEAFF
DNA: TGTGCCAGCAGCGATTTCAGGGGAGCAGGCACTGAAGCTTTCTTT

size: few
V: TRBV19
D: .
J: TRBJ2-3
CDR3: CASSTGTDTQYF
DNA: TGTGCCAGTAGTACAGGGACAGATACGCAGTATTTT

size: .
V: TRBV7-9
D: .
J: TRBJ1-5
CDR3: CAVRGQPQHF
DNA: TGTGCCGTGAGGGGCCAGCCCCAGCATTTT

size: .
V: TRBV20-1
D: TRBD2
J: TRBJ2-7
CDR3: CSARARMGGGSIHEQYF
DNA: TGCAGTGCTAGGGCCCGGATGGGAGGCGGGAGTATCCACGAGCAGTACTTC

size: .
V: TRBV24-1
D: .
J: TRBJ2-1
CDR3: CATSDFATDGEQFF
DNA: TGTGCCACCAGTGATTTCGCGACGGACGGAGAGCAGTTCTTC

size: .
V: TRBV6-5
D: TRBD1
J: TRBJ2-7
CDR3: CASSYGRQGYKQYF
DNA: TGTGCCAGCAGTTACGGAAGACAGGGGTACAAGCAGTACTTC

size: .
V: TRBV20-1
D: .
J: TRBJ1-1
CDR3: CSAPHGGGSDTEAFF
DNA: TGCAGTGCTCCCCATGGAGGCGGGTCTGACACTGAAGCTTTCTTT

size: few
V: TRBV24-1
D: .
J: TRBJ2-3
CDR3: CATSESDTQYF
DNA: TGTGCCACCAGTGAGTCAGATACGCAGTATTTT

size: .
V: TRBV20-1
D: .
J: TRBJ1-1
CDR3: CSARDRHGRDEAFF
DNA: TGCAGTGCTAGAGACAGACACGGACGGGATGAAGCTTTCTTT

size: .
V: TRBV7-8
D: .
J: TRBJ2-4
CDR3: CASSPLAKNIQYF
DNA: TGTGCCAGCAGCCCCCTAGCCAAAAACATTCAGTACTTC

size: .
V: TRBV6-2/TRBV6-3
D: TRBD1
J: TRBJ1-2
CDR3: CASNRGRSYTF
DNA: TGTGCCAGCAACAGGGGACGGAGCTACACCTTC

size: .
V: TRBV25-1
D: .
J: TRBJ2-7
CDR3: CASSEHSSLGYEQYF
DNA: TGTGCCAGCAGTGAACACTCTTCACTGGGCTACGAGCAGTACTTC

size: .
V: TRBV7-9
D: .
J: TRBJ1-5
CDR3: CASSLQHSNQPQHF
DNA: TGTGCCAGCAGCTTACAACATAGCAATCAGCCCCAGCATTTT

size: .
V: TRBV11-3
D: TRBD2
J: TRBJ2-7
CDR3: CASSPGLAGGYEQYF
DNA: TGTGCCAGCAGCCCAGGACTAGCGGGAGGCTACGAGCAGTACTTC

size: .
V: TRBV19
D: .
J: TRBJ2-5
CDR3: CASSMVPGAFETQYF
DNA: TGTGCCAGTAGTATGGTACCGGGGGCCTTTGAGACCCAGTACTTC

size: .
V: TRBV20-1
D: TRBD2
J: TRBJ2-3
CDR3: CSATLGAGGPGSTDTQYF
DNA: TGCAGTGCTACCCTCGGGGCGGGGGGTCCAGGTAGCACAGATACGCAGTATTTT

size: few
V: TRBV7-8
D: TRBD1
J: TRBJ2-7
CDR3: CASSLFEGAPYEQYF
DNA: TGTGCCAGCAGCTTGTTTGAGGGGGCACCCTACGAGCAGTACTTC

size: few
V: TRBV6-1
D: .
J: TRBJ2-7
CDR3: CASGRDTLHYEQYF
DNA: TGTGCCAGCGGCCGGGACACTCTCCACTACGAGCAGTACTTC

size: .
V: TRBV12-3/TRBV12-4
D: .
J: TRBJ1-5
CDR3: CASSLNAQPQHF
DNA: TGTGCCAGCAGTTTAAATGCTCAGCCCCAGCATTTT

size: .
V: TRBV7-3
D: .
J: TRBJ1-2
CDR3: CASSPLGGTYGYTF
DNA: TGTGCCAGCAGCCCCCTCGGAGGCACATATGGCTACACCTTC

size: .
V: TRBV5-4
D: TRBD1
J: TRBJ1-6
CDR3: CASSGTGANSPLHF
DNA: TGTGCCAGCAGCGGCACAGGGGCTAATTCACCCCTCCACTTT

size: .
V: TRBV7-8
D: .
J: TRBJ1-1
CDR3: CASSSRARGNTEAFF
DNA: TGTGCCAGCAGCTCGCGGGCAAGGGGGAACACTGAAGCTTTCTTT

size: .
V: TRBV7-3
D: TRBD2
J: TRBJ2-1
CDR3: CASSQGTSGSEQFF
DNA: TGTGCCAGCAGCCAAGGGACTAGCGGGAGCGAGCAGTTCTTC

size: .
V: TRBV7-3
D: TRBD1
J: TRBJ2-3
CDR3: CASSYTGVSTDTQYF
DNA: TGTGCCAGCAGCTACACAGGGGTATCCACAGATACGCAGTATTTT